This TCR beta chain was found in a study of sequential checkpoint blockade in melanoma. This sample's treatment: randomized to nivolumab then ipilimumab (arm A) or the reverse (arm B). DNA-damaging chemotherapy had not been given to any patient beforehand. Sorted cells were live CD3+CD8+, lacking CD19 and CD56, from PBMCs. Comment on this clone: The limits of the CDR3 on the DNA are not certain, so only TCRdb's listed CDR3 is given.

Assay used: immunoSEQ multiplex PCR; TCRdb lists only in-frame clones, some missing. Of about 20,000 clones detected, approximately 70% appear once; the ten largest clones hold just over 20%. Termini included, the CDR3 measures 14 amino acids. CDR1 MNHEY and CDR2 SMNVEV come from the germline V gene (reference sequence). The material was CD8+ T cells sorted from blood (inferred from file names), obtained from a patient given nivolumab and ipilimumab in sequence. J is TRBJ2-7 and V is TRBV27; the D call of TRBD1 is as the table states it, not checked on the DNA. The clonotype was recovered from a human donor with melanoma. The CDR3 loop is CASSFGPGGYEQYF.